Sequencing of this T cell receptor beta chain was carried out in a study of blood T cell repertoires in COVID-19. Per the study methods: Reference gene primer amplification gave estimated nucleated cell counts. Assay used: immunoSEQ multiplex PCR; TCRdb lists only in-frame clones, some missing. V, J and clone size were drawn from that table, and D and trimming were deduced from the DNA. The sample has about 250,000 clones; around 83% are singletons. The age range of participants was 18 to 89 years, with residence in under 30 US areas. Germline V gives CDR1 LNHNV, CDR2 YYDKDF (reference sequence). V shed 1 base and J shed 2 bases, with 14 bases lying between them. This CDR3 is 16 amino acids long.

The sequenced sample consisted of PBMCs or T cells enriched from blood (not recorded which). The TCR was taken from a man between 40 and 49 years old who had been exposed to COVID-19. This chain links TRBV15 with TRBJ2-5; D may be TRBD1 (6 bases). The CDR3 DNA reads as TGTGCCACCAGCAGAGGGGTAAATGGACAGCAAGAGACCCAGTACTTC. Its translation: CATSRGVNGQQETQYF.